This T cell receptor beta chain emerged from a study of control samples from healthy donors and cancer patients. Data came from immunoSEQ multiplex PCR; TCRdb stores just in-frame clones and leaves some out. The sample records around 100,000 clones, around 89% being singletons. Trimming left V 6 bases short and J 4 bases short, with 12 bases between. The CDR3 covers 13 residues. Germline V lookup: CDR1 SNHLY, CDR2 FYNNEI. This clone was recorded only once. The chain links TRBV2 to TRBJ1-2; D is undetermined. This TCR came from a man between 60 and 75 years old with lung cancer. The sequencing sample was made of PBMCs. CDR3 amino acids: CASSPSLIYGYTF. The DNA of the CDR3 is TGTGCCAGCAGCCCCAGCCTCATCTATGGCTACACCTTC. The variable domain in full, completed from reference TRBV2 and TRBJ1-2, reads EPEVTQTPSHQVTQMGQEVILRCVPISNHLYFYWYRQILGQKVEFLVSFYNNEISEKSEIFDDQFSVERPDGSNFTLKIRSTKLEDSAMYFCASSPSLIYGYTFGSGTRLTVV.